These T cell receptor beta chains were read from a single sample in a study of Ad26.COV2.S vaccination and SARS-CoV-2 variants. The data were produced by immunoSEQ multiplex PCR, yet TCRdb's version contains in-frame clones alone and is incomplete. The sample yields around 320,000 clones, more than 75% seen once. The specimen was peripheral blood, collected in a trial of Ad26.COV2.S vaccine versus placebo. Receptors originate from a person aged 18-65 years who received the Ad26.COV2.S COVID-19 vaccine or a placebo. Each CDR3 is given without its conserved first and last residue. The order of the fields is J gene, V gene, CDR3 protein.

TRBJ2-7 TRBV25-1 ATGGQGTYEQY
TRBJ1-2 TRBV6-1 ASSEGTGGALDGYT
TRBJ2-3 TRBV10-3 AISRGVLTDTQY
TRBJ1-2 TRBV14 ASSRELFYGYT
TRBJ2-7 TRBV4-3 ASSQDAAGGGYEQY
TRBJ1-2 TRBV29-1 SVEKGPQGAGYGYT
TRBJ2-3 TRBV5-1 ASSLESSSTDTQY
TRBJ1-3 TRBV7-8 ASSLVRQGISGNTIY
TRBJ1-3 TRBV29-1 SVSLGQLSGNTIY
TRBJ1-6 TRBV6-5 ASSRTQNSPLH
TRBJ1-2 TRBV5-4 ASSEGQTYGYT
TRBJ1-6 TRBV12-5 ASGPPGAVNSPLH
TRBJ1-1 TRBV10-3 AISLGGRGTNTEAF
TRBJ1-5 TRBV15 ATSSGDRGSNQPQH
TRBJ1-6 TRBV2 ASRLQGRPPLH
TRBJ1-3 TRBV7-8 ASSLFRSGSGNTIY
TRBJ2-1 TRBV12-3/TRBV12-4 ASSRDNEQF
TRBJ1-3 TRBV13 ASSLGAAGNTIY
TRBJ1-3 TRBV19 ASSTKGFYLSSGNTIY
TRBJ2-5 TRBV5-1 ASSLATGPWGGETQY
TRBJ1-2 TRBV19 ASSSRGQGYGYT
TRBJ2-7 TRBV30 AWSTAGYEQY
TRBJ1-1 TRBV3-1/TRBV3-2 ASSLQGGGTEAF
TRBJ2-7 TRBV10-3 AISATLSYEQY
TRBJ2-7 TRBV3-1/TRBV3-2 ASSPQGAVYEQY
TRBJ1-1 TRBV9 ASSAGRGQGRKSTEAF
TRBJ1-1 TRBV7-8 ASSLVGNTEAF
TRBJ1-5 TRBV3-1/TRBV3-2 ASSQDLGSNQPQH
TRBJ1-1 TRBV5-4 ASSLAAGGMNTEAF
TRBJ2-7 TRBV19 ASSKRTVSYEQY
TRBJ2-1 TRBV12-1 ASSFPRTGTTYNEQF
TRBJ1-1 TRBV12-3/TRBV12-4 ASSFLAPDEAF
TRBJ1-4 TRBV4-1 ASSLWGFGSDEKLF
TRBJ1-2 TRBV13 ASSARGGDYGYT
TRBJ2-3 TRBV6-5 ASRVRGRSTDTQY
TRBJ1-4 TRBV6-6 ASSYITTNEKLF
TRBJ2-7 TRBV5-1 ASSWGTGSYEQY
TRBJ2-5 TRBV24-1 ATSDFPDRGCGETQY
TRBJ1-2 TRBV4-3 ASSRETGLDGYT
TRBJ2-7 TRBV5-4 ASSPGQASYEQY
TRBJ2-4 TRBV5-6 ASSLGQGHIQY
TRBJ1-5 TRBV4-2 ASSQDEYQPQH
TRBJ1-2 TRBV27 ASSRTGVSYGYT
TRBJ1-2 TRBV29-1 SSERSGYGYT
TRBJ1-5 TRBV7-3 ASSLLGGGNQPQH
TRBJ2-3 TRBV7-9 ASSLSTDTQY
TRBJ1-1 TRBV29-1 SGRQGNTEAF